Below, 22 T cell receptor beta chains from the same sample are listed, as sequenced in a study of a mutant IDH1 vaccine in newly diagnosed glioma. Libraries were prepared by immunoSEQ multiplex PCR; TCRdb keeps only in-frame clonotypes and omits some of them. The sample includes about 33,000 clones, roughly 70% of them seen just once. As for time point: week 47, end of study. A 20-mer mutant IDH1 peptide at 300 ug was injected subcutaneously with topical imiquimod. Their antigen targets remain unknown. The sequences come from PBMCs, collected from a glioma patient whose treatment included an IDH1 peptide vaccine. The receptors come from a man between 35 and 55 years old with glioma.

The chain carries TRBV9 and TRBJ1-2; no clear D. V was cut by 7 bases and J by 2 bases, with 15 bases left in between. This CDR3 is built from 14 residues. Per the germline V gene, CDR1 is SGDLS and CDR2 is YYNGEE. CDR3 DNA: TGTGCCAGCCAGAGAGGCACCTCGAACTATGGCTACACCTTC. Translated: CASQRGTSNYGYTF.

In its sample, this clone was seen a few times. The DNA for the CDR3 is TGTGCCAGCAGCTTGGGGCAGGGAGAAACTGAAGCTTTCTTT. It codes for CASSLGQGETEAFF. V usage is TRBV5-6 and J usage is TRBJ1-1; tentative D call: TRBD1 (5 bases). V gave up 0 bases and J gave up 5 bases, with 11 bases separating them. Germline loops: CDR1 SGHDT, CDR2 YYEEEE. The CDR3 sequence is 14 residues long.

In DNA form, the CDR3 reads TGTGCCAGCAGTTACAATGAGGGGGCGTATGAGCAGTTCTTC. Amino acid sequence: CASSYNEGAYEQFF. The chain couples TRBV6-5 to TRBJ2-1, with 7 positions matching TRBD1. The J segment lost 8 bases and the V segment lost 2 bases, leaving 6 bases of the junction unmatched. Germline CDR1 and CDR2: MNHEY and SVGAGI. This CDR3 comprises 14 residues.

The V and J genes are TRBV2 and TRBJ1-1; D is possibly TRBD1 (6 bases). CDR1 is SNHLY and CDR2 is FYNNEI in the germline V gene. CDR3 size: 15 residues. The V gene lost 3 bases and the J gene lost 3 bases, with 14 bases spanning the gap. DNA of the CDR3: TGTGCCAGCAGTGATAAACGGGGGGCTGACACTGAAGCTTTCTTT. Its translation is CASSDKRGADTEAFF.

V gene TRBV6-1 combines with J gene TRBJ2-5, with D perhaps matching TRBD2 (5 bases). The CDR3 has 14 amino acids. The V end lost 2 bases, the J end lost 5 bases, and 12 bases lay between the germline ends. Germline V CDR1 and CDR2: MNHNS, SASEGT. The CDR3 is CASSEFRGGETQYF. The CDR3 bases are TGTGCCAGCAGTGAATTCCGCGGCGGGGAGACCCAGTACTTC.

The V gene is TRBV6-5, the J gene TRBJ2-2; D possibly matches TRBD1 or TRBD2 (5 bases each). Germline V gives CDR1 MNHEY, CDR2 SVGAGI. The CDR3 runs to 14 residues. Trimming took 6 bases from V and 6 from J, leaving 14 bases between them. The CDR3 sequence is CASRIGTTAGELFF. CDR3 nucleotides: TGTGCCAGCAGGATAGGGACGACCGCCGGGGAGCTGTTTTTT.

V usage is TRBV19 and J usage is TRBJ2-3; 16 bases match TRBD2. From germline, CDR1 is LNHDA and CDR2 SQIVND (reference sequence). This CDR3 spans 14 amino acids. V trimming: 9 bases; J trimming: 8 bases; junction bases outside the gene matches: 5. The CDR3 coding sequence is TGTGCCAGCGGGGGACTAGCGGGAGGGGGTACGCAGTATTTT. This translates into CASGGLAGGGTQYF.

This chain uses TRBV7-2 with TRBJ2-1; tentative D call: TRBD2 (6 bases). Looked up from germline, CDR1 is SGHTA and CDR2 is FQGNSA. The CDR3 runs to 12 residues. V gave up 1 base and J gave up 15 bases, with 13 bases separating them. The DNA for the CDR3 is TGTGCCAGCAGCTTAGGGGAGGAGGTTCCGTTCTTC. Its translation is CASSLGEEVPFF.

This chain links TRBV27 with TRBJ2-2; D unresolved. The CDR3 has 14 residues. Germline-derived CDR1 and CDR2 are MNHEY and SMNVEV (reference sequence). With 2 bases removed from V and 4 bases from J, the gap between germline ends came to 8 bases. The CDR3 bases are TGTGCCAGCAGTTTAAATCGGGTCACCGGGGAGCTGTTTTTT. This translates into CASSLNRVTGELFF.

The chain joins TRBV9 to TRBJ1-2; the D is unclear. The CDR3 spans 14 residues. Germline V gene lookup returns CDR1 SGDLS and CDR2 YYNGEE. Trimming cost V 2 bases and J 2 bases, with 10 bases left between them. The CDR3 DNA is TGTGCCAGCAGCGTCGCCACGATGAACTATGGCTACACCTTC. This encodes CASSVATMNYGYTF.

The rearrangement joins TRBV9 to TRBJ2-2; 9 nucleotides agree with TRBD1. CDR1 is SGDLS and CDR2 is YYNGEE in the germline V gene. This CDR3 has 17 residues. The trim removed 1 base at V and 2 bases at J, leaving 6 bases unmatched. CDR3: CASSVREQGANTGELFF. In DNA form, the CDR3 reads TGTGCCAGCAGCGTAAGGGAACAGGGGGCAAACACCGGGGAGCTGTTTTTT. Based on the CDR3 plus reference TRBV9 and TRBJ2-2, the full variable domain is DSGVTQTPKHLITATGQRVTLRCSPRSGDLSVYWYQQSLDQGLQFLIQYYNGEERAKGNILERFSAQQFPDLHSELNLSSLELGDSALYFCASSVREQGANTGELFFGEGSRLTVL.

The genes are TRBV5-4 and TRBJ2-3, with 9 nucleotides matching TRBD2. This CDR3 region has 16 residues. Germline loops: CDR1 SGHNT, CDR2 YYREEE (reference sequence). Germline trimming cut 5 bases from V and 2 bases from J; bases unmatched to any gene: 9. The CDR3 here is CASSHVGLANTDTQYF. In DNA, the CDR3 is TGTGCCAGCAGTCACGTCGGACTAGCGAACACAGATACGCAGTATTTT.

V gene TRBV5-1 combines with J gene TRBJ2-3; a weak D match, TRBD2 (5 bases). Trimming left V 0 bases short and J 1 base short, with 12 bases between. The CDR3 consists of 16 residues. CDR1 and CDR2 from the germline V gene are SGHRS and YFSETQ. The CDR3 sequence: CASSLARVFGTDTQYF. The CDR3 DNA sequence: TGCGCCAGCAGCTTGGCGCGGGTCTTCGGCACAGATACGCAGTATTTT.

This clone was counted at least ten times. The V and J genes are TRBV29-1 and TRBJ1-5; D is perhaps TRBD1 (6 bases). The CDR3 totals 13 residues. Deletions cut 6 bases from V and 3 bases from J, with 12 bases between. Germline V lookup: CDR1 SQVTM, CDR2 ANQGSEA. The CDR3 region has the DNA TGCAGCGTCAGGGACAACCTCAATCAGCCCCAGCATTTT. Translating gives CSVRDNLNQPQHF.

The genes are TRBV5-8 and TRBJ2-1; D perhaps matches TRBD1 (6 bases). CDR1 and CDR2 (germline): SGHTS, YDEGEE. The CDR3 contains 16 residues. Trimming took 1 base from V and 1 from J, leaving 12 bases between them. CDR3 protein: CASSLFRGSSYNEQFF. The CDR3 nucleotides are TGTGCCAGCAGCTTGTTCAGGGGTTCATCCTACAATGAGCAGTTCTTC.

This chain links TRBV28 with TRBJ1-3; D remains unclear. The CDR3 runs 13 residues. V lost 6 bases, J lost 0 bases, and 6 bases lay in between. Germline V gives CDR1 MDHEN, CDR2 SYDVKM. In nucleotides, the CDR3 is TGTGCCAGCAGCATTAGCTCTGGAAACACCATATATTTT. Its protein is CASSISSGNTIYF.

This chain connects TRBV7-2 to TRBJ1-4; the match to TRBD1 covers 7 bases. The CDR3 contains 15 residues. V lost 3 bases and J lost 4; bases outside the gene matches: 5. Germline loops: CDR1 SGHTA, CDR2 FQGNSA. CDR3 protein: CASSFRNRGNEKLFF. CDR3 in DNA: TGTGCCAGCAGCTTCCGTAACAGGGGTAATGAAAAACTGTTTTTT.

The chain recombines TRBV9 with TRBJ2-3, with D perhaps matching TRBD2 (6 bases). Deletions cut 3 bases from V and 4 bases from J, with 12 bases between. The germline V gene encodes CDR1 SGDLS and CDR2 YYNGEE. The length of the CDR3 is 14 residues. DNA of the CDR3: TGTGCCAGCAGCGGGGGACTTCCCCCAGATACGCAGTATTTT. This translates into CASSGGLPPDTQYF.

The V and J genes are TRBV7-9 and TRBJ2-7, with TRBD2 matching over 8 bases. In germline, CDR1 is SEHNR, CDR2 FQNEAQ (reference sequence). CDR3 size: 15 residues. Trimming cost V 5 bases and J 2 bases; bases outside gene matches: 8. The CDR3 nucleotides are TGTGCCAGCAGCCCCCGGGAGGGCGGGACCTACGAGCAGTACTTC. Amino acids: CASSPREGGTYEQYF.

The gene calls are TRBV29-1 and TRBJ2-5, with D tentatively TRBD1 (5 bases). Trimming pared 6 bases from V and 3 bases from J, leaving 23 bases between. Germline CDR1 SQVTM, CDR2 ANQGSEA. CDR3 length: 16 residues. The CDR3 spells CSVGVRQTLIEETQYF. The CDR3, as DNA: TGCAGCGTCGGTGTCAGACAGACCCTTATCGAAGAGACCCAGTACTTC.

The V gene is TRBV7-8, the J gene TRBJ1-5; 7 nucleotides line up with TRBD1. This CDR3 has 18 amino acids. Looked up from germline, CDR1 is SGHVS and CDR2 is FQNEAQ. V dropped 8 bases and J dropped 2; count of bases not matched to a gene: 18. CDR3 nucleotide sequence: TGTGCCAGCGCGGGTAACGGAATTCTAGGACAGGGCAATCAGCCCCAGCATTTT. Its translation is CASAGNGILGQGNQPQHF.

This clone was seen a handful of times. J is TRBJ1-1 and V is TRBV5-5; D uncertain. CDR3 length: 18 residues. Germline CDR1 and CDR2: SGHKS and YYEKEE (reference sequence). Trimming cost V 4 bases and J 0 bases, with 22 bases left between them. The CDR3 reads CASSPKIQAKWLNTEAFF. In nucleotides, the CDR3 is TGTGCCAGCAGCCCTAAAATTCAGGCAAAGTGGCTGAACACTGAAGCTTTCTTT.